This T cell receptor beta chain was recovered during a study of blood T cells in healthy people across ages. Findings of the study overall: Age showed a roughly linear inverse relationship with TCR beta diversity per million T cells. It was held that the diversity estimates obtained from one million T cells were underestimates.

This clonotype was detected once. Its cognate antigen is unknown. A second about 6 to 12 cycle PCR used barcoded and J-beta primers. TCRdb called the 5' RACE reads again in MiXCR, with one record for every CDR3 protein. The sample includes about 720,000 distinct CDR3 sequences, about 24% seen only once; the top ten take around a fifth. The V end was cut by 6 bases, the J end by 1 base, with 10 bases between. The CDR3 has 14 amino acids. Germline CDR1 and CDR2: ENHRY and SYGVKD. No fewer than 5.5 micrograms of total RNA were isolated from every sample. The chain couples TRBV10-3 to TRBJ2-1, with TRBD2 as a possible D gene (5 bases). The sample comprised blood. The source of this sequence is a man between 65 and 79 years old in good health. The CDR3 nucleotides read TGTGCCATCAGACGAGCGGTTTCCTACAATGAGCAGTTCTTC. It codes for CAIRRAVSYNEQFF.